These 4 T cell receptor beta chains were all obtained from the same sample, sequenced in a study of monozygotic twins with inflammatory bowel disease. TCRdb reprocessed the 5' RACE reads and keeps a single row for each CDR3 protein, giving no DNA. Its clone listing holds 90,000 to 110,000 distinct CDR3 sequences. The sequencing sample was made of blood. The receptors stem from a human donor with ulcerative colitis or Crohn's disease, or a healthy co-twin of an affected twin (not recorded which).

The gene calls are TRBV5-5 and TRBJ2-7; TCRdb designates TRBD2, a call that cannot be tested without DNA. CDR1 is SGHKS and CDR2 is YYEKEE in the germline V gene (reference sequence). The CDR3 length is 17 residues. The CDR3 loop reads CASSSGLAGVAGYEQYF.

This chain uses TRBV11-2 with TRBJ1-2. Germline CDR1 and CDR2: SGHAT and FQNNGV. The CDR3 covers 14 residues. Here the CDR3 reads CASSSPGLTYGYTF.

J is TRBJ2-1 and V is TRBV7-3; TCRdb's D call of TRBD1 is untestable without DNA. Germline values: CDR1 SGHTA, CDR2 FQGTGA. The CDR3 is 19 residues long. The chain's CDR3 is CASSLTSPGAERFYNEQFF.

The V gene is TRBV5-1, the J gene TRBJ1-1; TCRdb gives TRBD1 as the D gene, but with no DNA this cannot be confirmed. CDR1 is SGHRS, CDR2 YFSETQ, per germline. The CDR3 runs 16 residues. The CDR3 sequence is CASRTVPEGAVTEAFF.